The clone carrying this T cell receptor (beta chain) was detected many times. Its antigen is unknown. The source of the sample is a study of T cell repertoires in cytomegalovirus infection. This CDR3 is built from 12 residues. Germline V gives CDR1 SNHLY, CDR2 FYNNEI. The V and J ends lost 6 bases and 2 bases respectively, with 8 bases between them. General study points: CMV-specific TCR beta clonotypes restricted by HLA-C were the ones dominating the ex vivo response. Cumulated frequencies of public TCR beta families served to identify carriers of CMV plus the relevant HLA.

TCRdb re-analysed the reads in MiXCR, keeping a single row per CDR3 protein. The sample includes some 130,000 distinct CDR3 sequences, 8.8% of them seen just once. This receptor was obtained from a human donor in good health (CMV status not recorded). Some clones in this sample may be carry-over from other donors' samples. This chain links TRBV2 with TRBJ2-7; D gene ambiguous. The sequenced material came from PBMCs. CDR3 protein: CASRNSPYEQYF. For the CDR3, the DNA is TGTGCCAGCAGGAACAGCCCCTACGAGCAGTACTTC.